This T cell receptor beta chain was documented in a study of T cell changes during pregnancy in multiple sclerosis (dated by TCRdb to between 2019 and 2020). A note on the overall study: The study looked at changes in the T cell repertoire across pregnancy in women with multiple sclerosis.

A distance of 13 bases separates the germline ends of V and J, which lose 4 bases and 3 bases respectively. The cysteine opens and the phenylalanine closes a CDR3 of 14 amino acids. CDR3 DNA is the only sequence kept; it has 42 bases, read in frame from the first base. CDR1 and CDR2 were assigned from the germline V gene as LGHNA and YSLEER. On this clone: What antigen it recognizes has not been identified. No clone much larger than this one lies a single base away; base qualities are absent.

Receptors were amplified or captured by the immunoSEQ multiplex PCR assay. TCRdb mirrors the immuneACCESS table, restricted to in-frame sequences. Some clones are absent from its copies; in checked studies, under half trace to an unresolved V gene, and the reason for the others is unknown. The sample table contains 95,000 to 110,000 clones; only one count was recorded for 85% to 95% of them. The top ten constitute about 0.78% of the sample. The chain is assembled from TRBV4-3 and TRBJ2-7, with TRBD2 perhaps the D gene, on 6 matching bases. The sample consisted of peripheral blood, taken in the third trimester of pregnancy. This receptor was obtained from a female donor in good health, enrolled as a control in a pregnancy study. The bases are TGCGCCAGCAGCCTGTGGGGCGGGGTCTACGAGCAGTACTTC. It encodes CASSLWGGVYEQYF.